The rows below give T cell receptor beta chains drawn from one sample of a study of response to subunit inactivated influenza vaccine. MiXCR was run by TCRdb on the RT-PCR reads, yielding one entry per CDR3 protein. This table has about 650,000 distinct CDR3 sequences, more than 15% appearing once. The sample was PBMCs from blood, taken roughly 12 days after vaccination. The origin of the receptors is a man in his forties or fifties who received an inactivated influenza vaccine. CDR3s leave out the opening cysteine and the closing phenylalanine or tryptophan.

V,J,CDR3
TRBV18,TRBJ1-1,ASSPTLDRDTEAF
TRBV20-1,TRBJ2-7,SASRDGPGGYEQY
TRBV5-5,TRBJ1-6,ASSVDSWGSPLH
TRBV20-1,TRBJ2-5,SAPRNLGDQY
TRBV12-3/TRBV12-4,TRBJ2-5,ASSTLSQETQY
TRBV29-1,TRBJ2-3,STGEAAVTDTQY
TRBV29-1,TRBJ2-7,SVEALGLKY
TRBV20-1,TRBJ2-7,SVPHSGASYEQY
TRBV7-2,TRBJ2-1,ASSRDRGLYNEQF
TRBV2,TRBJ1-2,ASGEGSPHGYS